The 17 T cell receptor beta chains in this list originate from one sample, sequenced in a study of patients and donors after allogeneic stem cell transplantation. From the RT-PCR reads, TCRdb called clonotypes with MiXCR, one entry per CDR3 protein. The data contain roughly 230,000 distinct CDR3 sequences, about 14% of them singletons. The sequencing input was blood, either unsorted or a sorted T cell fraction (not recorded which). These TCRs come from a human donor who was either an allogeneic HSCT recipient or a stem cell or donor lymphocyte infusion donor (not recorded which). It is not recorded whose cells these are; they may come from a transplant donor.

The chain employs TRBV12-3 or TRBV12-4 and TRBJ2-5, with D possibly being TRBD2 (5 bases). The CDR3 has 15 residues. Trimming left V 1 base short and J 0 bases short, with 9 bases between. The CDR3 DNA is TGTGCCAGCAGTTTAGGGACTGGGAACCAAGAGACCCAGTACTTC. This gives the protein CASSLGTGNQETQYF.

In its sample, this clonotype was seen a few times. The chain combines TRBV11-3 with TRBJ2-2, with TRBD2 matching over 8 bases. Germline CDR1 SGHNT, CDR2 YENEEA. The V segment lost 5 bases and the J segment 6 bases; nucleotides outside the gene matches: 5. This CDR3 has 14 residues. The DNA for the CDR3 is TGTGCCAGCAGCCAAGCGGGAGTATCCGGGGAGCTGTTTTTT. Protein product: CASSQAGVSGELFF.

V and J are TRBV20-1 and TRBJ2-7, with D possibly being TRBD2 (5 bases). Germline CDR1 DFQATT, CDR2 SNEGSKA (reference sequence). The V gene lost 0 bases and the J gene lost 4 bases, with 19 bases spanning the gap. The CDR3 runs to 16 residues. CDR3 nucleotide sequence: TGCAGTGCTAGAGACGAGGGTTGGCCTAGTGATTACGAGCAGTACTTC. Amino acids: CSARDEGWPSDYEQYF.

This clonotype was counted many times. This chain joins TRBV7-2 and TRBJ2-7, with D perhaps matching TRBD1 (6 bases). The V gene lost 1 base and the J gene lost 4 bases, with 11 bases spanning the gap. CDR1 and CDR2 (germline): SGHTA, FQGNSA. The CDR3 has 14 amino acids. CDR3 residues: CASSLDQGPYEQYF. The CDR3 DNA reads TGTGCCAGCAGCTTAGATCAGGGGCCGTACGAGCAGTACTTC. The full variable domain, its missing parts supplied by reference TRBV7-2 and TRBJ2-7, is GAGVSQSPSNKVTEKGKDVELRCDPISGHTALYWYRQSLGQGLEFLIYFQGNSAPDKSGLPSDRFSAERTGGSVSTLTIQRTQQEDSAVYLCASSLDQGPYEQYFGPGTRLTVT.

Worth noting for this clonotype: One end of the junction is discordant with germline, which a read error may explain. The CDR3 loop is CASSLNKGQGTQYF. The CDR3 DNA reads as TGTGCCAGCAGCTTAAATAAGGGCCAAGGGACCCAGTACTTC. The genes are TRBV7-3 and TRBJ2-5, with D unresolved. Germline V gene sequence: CDR1 SGHTA, CDR2 FQGTGA. CDR3 length: 14 residues.

This clonotype came up once. The chain carries TRBV25-1 and TRBJ2-6; D may be TRBD2 (7 bases). Trimming took off 3 bases at V and 3 bases at J, with 12 bases between the two ends. The CDR3 is 16 amino acids. Germline V lookup: CDR1 MGHDK, CDR2 SYGVNS. The CDR3 nucleotides read TGTGCCAGCAGTGAGGCGGGGGCGCGTGGGGCCAACGTCCTGACTTTC. Protein product: CASSEAGARGANVLTF.

The chain recombines TRBV3-1 with TRBJ1-1; perhaps TRBD1 as D (5 bases). The CDR3 is made up of 17 amino acids. Trimming removed 0 bases from V and 5 bases from J, with 19 bases in between. Germline loops: CDR1 LGHDT, CDR2 YNNKEL (reference sequence). The CDR3 sequence: CASSQDLYWGARTEAFF. DNA for the CDR3: TGTGCCAGCAGCCAAGACTTATATTGGGGCGCGCGGACTGAAGCTTTCTTT.

This rearrangement joins TRBV12-3 or TRBV12-4 to TRBJ2-7; tentatively, D is TRBD2 (5 bases). This CDR3 comprises 13 residues. V was clipped by 7 bases and J by 4 bases, with 14 bases between them. The CDR3 protein is CASTSASLYEQYF. As DNA, the CDR3 is TGTGCCAGCACCTCGGCTAGCTTATACGAGCAGTACTTC.

This clonotype was seen ten or more times. The chain employs TRBV11-2 and TRBJ2-1, with D tentatively TRBD2 (6 bases). The germline V gene has CDR1 SGHAT and CDR2 FQNNGV. CDR3 size: 13 residues. Deletions cut 6 bases from V and 6 bases from J, with 12 bases between. CDR3 sequence (DNA): TGTGCCAGCAGTTTCCGGCGGGGCAATGAGCAGTTCTTC. Protein sequence: CASSFRRGNEQFF. Filled out from reference TRBV11-2 and TRBJ2-1, the complete variable domain reads EAGVAQSPRYKIIEKRQSVAFWCNPISGHATLYWYQQILGQGPKLLIQFQNNGVVDDSQLPKDRFSAERLKGVDSTLKIQPAKLEDSAVYLCASSFRRGNEQFFGPGTRLTVL.

CDR3 nucleotide sequence: TGTGCCACCAGTGATACCGACGGCGGCCCCAATCAGCCCCAGCATTTT. Translated, it gives CATSDTDGGPNQPQHF. The chain uses TRBV24-1 and TRBJ1-5; no reliable D call. V shed 3 bases and J shed 3 bases, with 14 bases lying between them. This CDR3 has 16 amino acids. The germline V gene has CDR1 KGHDR and CDR2 SFDVKD.

The sample holds a few counts of this clonotype. The CDR3 loop is CASSLNSGAADTQYF. The CDR3 region has the DNA TGTGCCAGCAGCTTAAATAGCGGGGCTGCAGATACGCAGTATTTT. V gene TRBV7-9 combines with J gene TRBJ2-3, with 8 positions matching TRBD2. V lost 2 bases to trimming and J lost 4 bases; unmatched junction nucleotides: 5. The length of the CDR3 is 15 residues. The germline gives CDR1 SEHNR, CDR2 FQNEAQ (reference sequence).

This clonotype was observed a handful of times. The chain is built from TRBV24-1 and TRBJ2-1, with 8 bases identical to TRBD2. CDR3 length: 16 residues. V lost 3 bases and J lost 8; bases outside the gene matches: 11. The germline gives CDR1 KGHDR, CDR2 SFDVKD. The DNA of the CDR3 is TGTGCCACCAGTGATGCCCTAGCGGGTATAGTCGATGAGCAGTTCTTC. Translating it yields CATSDALAGIVDEQFF.

Note on this clonotype: A read error may be the cause here, since a much bigger clone is one base away. J is TRBJ1-1 and V is TRBV2; the D gene is possibly TRBD1 (5 bases). The CDR3 loop spans 14 amino acids. Germline V gives CDR1 SNHLY, CDR2 FYNNEI. The CDR3, as DNA: TGTGGCAGCAGTGAAGCGGGAGGGGTCACTGAAGCTTTCTTT. The encoded protein is CGSSEAGGVTEAFF.

This clonotype occurred once. A much larger clone lies a single base off, so this may be a read error. V and J are TRBV10-3 and TRBJ2-3; no clear D gene. The CDR3 length is 11 residues. Trimming pared 6 bases from V and 2 bases from J, leaving 3 bases between. CDR1 and CDR2 from the germline V gene are ENHRY and SYGVKD. CDR3 sequence reads: CAISTTDTQYF. The DNA of the CDR3 is TGTGCCATCAGCACCACAGATACGCAGTATTTT.

This clonotype was seen a few times. The V gene is TRBV9, the J gene TRBJ2-2; 7 bases fit TRBD1. Germline V gene lookup returns CDR1 SGDLS and CDR2 YYNGEE. V gave up 7 bases and J gave up 4 bases; unmatched junction bases: 7. This CDR3 is 14 amino acids long. DNA of the CDR3: TGTGCCAGCTCTCGCTCAGGGGGCACCGGGGAGCTGTTTTTT. It encodes CASSRSGGTGELFF.

This chain links TRBV21-1 with TRBJ1-1. TRBV21-1 is a listed pseudogene. The CDR3 runs to 13 residues. CDR3 DNA: TGTGCCAGCAGCAAAGACGGGAACACTGAAGCTTTCTTT. It is translated as CASSKDGNTEAFF.

This clonotype was found a few times. V and J are TRBV7-2 and TRBJ1-1; 7 bases agree with TRBD1. This CDR3 comprises 14 residues. V lost 5 bases, J lost 3 bases, and 6 bases stayed unmatched. Germline lookup yields CDR1 SGHTA and CDR2 FQGNSA. The CDR3 here is CASSTGQDYTEAFF. In DNA, the CDR3 is TGTGCCAGCAGCACCGGACAGGATTACACTGAAGCTTTCTTT.